Reported below is one T cell receptor (beta chain). The entry originates in a study of blood T cell repertoires in COVID-19. The CDR3 contains 14 residues. The V end lost 5 bases, the J end lost 5 bases, and 12 bases lay between the germline ends. Per the germline V gene, CDR1 is LNHDA and CDR2 is SQIVND (reference sequence). Sequencing was performed with immunoSEQ multiplex PCR; in TCRdb, only in-frame clones are kept and a portion is missing. Counted here are 62,000 or so clones, around 91% occurring once; the ten biggest clones make up under 3%. The clonotype originates from a man aged 45-65 years with acute or convalescent COVID-19. J is TRBJ2-2 and V is TRBV19; no clear D. Specimen: peripheral blood. The CDR3 sequence: CASSPTPGTGELFF. In DNA, the CDR3 is TGTGCCAGTAGTCCAACCCCAGGAACCGGGGAGCTGTTTTTT.